The next 9 T cell receptor beta chains were all read from a single sample in a study of blood T cell repertoires in COVID-19. Profiled with immunoSEQ multiplex PCR; TCRdb holds only in-frame clones, not every one. The repertoire holds roughly 340,000 clones, with more than 80% as singletons. Sequencing was performed on PBMCs or T cells enriched from blood (not recorded which). The receptors here all came from a man between 18 and 29 years old who had recovered from COVID-19.

The chain joins TRBV9 to TRBJ2-7; D possibly corresponds to TRBD1 (6 bases). CDR1 is SGDLS, CDR2 YYNGEE, per germline. CDR3 length: 14 amino acids. The V end was cut by 4 bases, the J end by 6 bases, with 17 bases between. The CDR3 protein is CASSPRLQGAEQYF. CDR3 in DNA: TGTGCCAGCAGCCCACGATTACAGGGAGCCGAGCAGTACTTC.

The chain links TRBV4-1 to TRBJ2-7, with D possibly TRBD1 on 5 matching bases. V was clipped by 4 bases and J by 0 bases, with 22 bases between them. CDR3 size: 18 residues. Looked up from germline, CDR1 is MGHRA and CDR2 is YSYEKL. The CDR3 is CASSRNVGWGRFSYEQYF. CDR3 DNA: TGCGCCAGCAGCCGCAACGTAGGGTGGGGCCGATTCTCCTACGAGCAGTACTTC.

This rearrangement joins TRBV7-6 to TRBJ1-3; 8 positions agree with TRBD1. V lost 5 bases and J lost 4; bases outside the gene matches: 13. Germline V CDR1 and CDR2: SGHVS, FNYEAQ. This CDR3 region has 17 residues. CDR3 DNA sequence: TGTGCCAGCAGCGGGGGGACAGGAGTTTCGTTGGGAAACACCATATATTTT. It encodes CASSGGTGVSLGNTIYF.

The CDR3 nucleotides read TGTGCTAGTGGTCTCAGCGGGGGGCCCACAGATACGCAGTATTTT. It specifies CASGLSGGPTDTQYF. The chain employs TRBV12-5 and TRBJ2-3, with 9 bases matching TRBD2. The CDR3 length is 15 residues. The germline CDR1 and CDR2 sequences are LGHNT and FRNRAP. The V segment lost 5 bases and the J segment 2 bases; nucleotides outside the gene matches: 5. Looking up the rest from reference TRBV12-5 and TRBJ2-3 gives the full variable domain: DARVTQTPRHKVTEMGQEVTMRCQPILGHNTVFWYRQTMMQGLELLAYFRNRAPLDDSGMPKDRFSAEMPDATLATLKIQPSEPRDSAVYFCASGLSGGPTDTQYFGPGTRLTVL.

The CDR3 loop is CAGRLVGGRTGELFF. CDR3 DNA: TGTGCCGGTCGATTGGTCGGGGGAAGGACCGGGGAGCTGTTTTTT. This chain links TRBV7-9 with TRBJ2-2; a possible D gene is TRBD2 (6 bases). Trimming shortened V by 11 bases and J by 5 bases, and 21 bases separated the two germline ends. The CDR3 spans 15 residues. The germline V gene encodes CDR1 SEHNR and CDR2 FQNEAQ (reference sequence).

This chain links TRBV3-1 (or the pseudogene TRBV3-2) with TRBJ2-7; 11 nucleotides align to TRBD2. The germline gives CDR1 LGHDT, CDR2 YNNKEL (reference sequence). This CDR3 spans 14 amino acids. V trimming: 8 bases; J trimming: 2 bases; junction bases outside the gene matches: 5. CDR3 amino acids: CASAQLAGAYEQYF. The CDR3 nucleotides are TGTGCCAGCGCTCAACTAGCGGGAGCCTACGAGCAGTACTTC.

The chain carries TRBV6-5 and TRBJ2-1, with 8 bases identical to TRBD1. This CDR3 is 13 amino acids long. Germline values: CDR1 MNHEY, CDR2 SVGAGI. Trimming at V came to 6 bases and at J to 7 bases, leaving 5 bases not matched to a gene. The CDR3 reads CASSLRTGNEQFF. The DNA of the CDR3 is TGTGCCAGCAGCCTTAGGACAGGGAATGAGCAGTTCTTC.

The chain has TRBV7-9 and TRBJ2-7, with D tentatively TRBD2 (5 bases). Trimming cost V 3 bases and J 6 bases, with 6 bases left between them. Germline CDR1 and CDR2: SEHNR and FQNEAQ (reference sequence). CDR3 size: 11 residues. The CDR3 DNA is TGTGCCAGCAGCTTTCGGGGCGAGCAGTACTTC. Its translation: CASSFRGEQYF.

V gene TRBV27 combines with J gene TRBJ1-1, with 8 positions matching TRBD1. CDR3 length: 15 residues. The V and J ends lost 7 bases and 6 bases, in that order; junction bases with no gene match: 13. Germline V gene lookup returns CDR1 MNHEY and CDR2 SMNVEV (reference sequence). In nucleotides, the CDR3 is TGTGCCAGCACCCCGAACAGGGGGATTATATCTGAAGCTTTCTTT. Its translation is CASTPNRGIISEAFF.